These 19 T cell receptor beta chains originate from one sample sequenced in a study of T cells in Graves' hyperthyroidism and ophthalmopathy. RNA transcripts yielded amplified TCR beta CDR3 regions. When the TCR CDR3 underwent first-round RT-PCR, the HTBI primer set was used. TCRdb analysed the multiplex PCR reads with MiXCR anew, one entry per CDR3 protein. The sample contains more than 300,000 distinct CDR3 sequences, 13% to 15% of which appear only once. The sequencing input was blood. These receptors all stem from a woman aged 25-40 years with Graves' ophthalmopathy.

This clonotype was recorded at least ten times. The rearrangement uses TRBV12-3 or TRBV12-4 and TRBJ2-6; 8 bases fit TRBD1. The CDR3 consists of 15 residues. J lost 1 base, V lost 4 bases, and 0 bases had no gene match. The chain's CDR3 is CASSYRGSGANVLTF. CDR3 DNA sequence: TGTGCCAGCAGTTACAGGGGGTCTGGGGCCAACGTCCTGACTTTC.

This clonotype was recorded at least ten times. CDR3 sequence reads: CASSNFGSISPNEQFF. CDR3 coding DNA: TGTGCCAGCAGTAACTTCGGATCCATCTCCCCCAATGAGCAGTTCTTC. This rearrangement joins TRBV7-9 to TRBJ2-1; D is ambiguous. The CDR3 contains 16 residues. CDR1 is SEHNR and CDR2 is FQNEAQ in the germline V gene (reference sequence). The V and J ends lost 6 bases and 6 bases respectively, with 21 bases between them. The full variable domain, with the rest looked up from reference TRBV7-9 and TRBJ2-1, is DTGVSQNPRHKITKRGQNVTFRCDPISEHNRLYWYRQTLGQGPEFLTYFQNEAQLEKSRLLSDRFSAERPKGSFSTLEIQRTEQGDSAMYLCASSNFGSISPNEQFFGPGTRLTVL.

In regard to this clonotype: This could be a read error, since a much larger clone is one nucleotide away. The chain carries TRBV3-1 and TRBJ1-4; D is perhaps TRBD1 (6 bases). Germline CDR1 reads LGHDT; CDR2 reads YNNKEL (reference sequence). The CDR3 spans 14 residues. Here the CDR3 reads CASSQDRGGEKLVF. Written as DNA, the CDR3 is TGTGCCAGCAGCCAAGACAGGGGAGGTGAAAAACTGGTTTTT.

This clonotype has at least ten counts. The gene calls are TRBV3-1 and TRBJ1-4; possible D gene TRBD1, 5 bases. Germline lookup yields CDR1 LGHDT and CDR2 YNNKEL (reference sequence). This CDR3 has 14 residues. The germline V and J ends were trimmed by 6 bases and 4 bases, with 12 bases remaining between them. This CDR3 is CASSNRRINEKLFF. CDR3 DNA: TGTGCCAGCAGTAACAGGAGAATTAATGAAAAACTGTTTTTT.

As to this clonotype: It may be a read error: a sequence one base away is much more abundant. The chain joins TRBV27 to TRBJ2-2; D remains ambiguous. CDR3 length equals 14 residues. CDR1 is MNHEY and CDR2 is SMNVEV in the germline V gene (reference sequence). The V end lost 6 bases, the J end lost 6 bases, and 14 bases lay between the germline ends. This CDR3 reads CASRNQFMAGELFF. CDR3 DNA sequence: TGTGCCAGCAGAAACCAATTCATGGCCGGGGAGCTGTTTTTT.

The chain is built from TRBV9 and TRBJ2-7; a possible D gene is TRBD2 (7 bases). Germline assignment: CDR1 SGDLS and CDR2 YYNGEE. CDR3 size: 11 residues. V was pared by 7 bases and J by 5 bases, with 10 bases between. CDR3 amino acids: CASGEGDEQYF. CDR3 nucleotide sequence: TGTGCCAGCGGGGAGGGGGACGAGCAGTACTTC.

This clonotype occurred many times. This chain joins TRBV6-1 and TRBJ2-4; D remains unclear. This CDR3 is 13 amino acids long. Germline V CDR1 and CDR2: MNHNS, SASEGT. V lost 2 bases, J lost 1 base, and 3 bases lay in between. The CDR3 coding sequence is TGTGCCAGCAGTGAACAGGCCAAAAACATTCAGTACTTC. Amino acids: CASSEQAKNIQYF.

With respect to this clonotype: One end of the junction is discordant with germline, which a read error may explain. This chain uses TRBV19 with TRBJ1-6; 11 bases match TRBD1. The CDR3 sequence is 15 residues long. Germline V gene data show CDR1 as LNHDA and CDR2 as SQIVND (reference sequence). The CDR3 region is CASSKDRGHNTPLHF. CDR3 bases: TGTGCCAGTAGCAAGGACAGGGGGCATAATACACCCCTCCACTTT.

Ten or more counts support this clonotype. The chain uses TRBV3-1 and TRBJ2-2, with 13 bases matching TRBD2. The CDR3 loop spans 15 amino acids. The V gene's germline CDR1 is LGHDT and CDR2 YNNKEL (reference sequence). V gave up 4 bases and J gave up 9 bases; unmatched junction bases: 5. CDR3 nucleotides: TGTGCCAGCAGCCTACTAGCGGGGGGGCTCAGGGAGCTGTTTTTT. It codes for CASSLLAGGLRELFF.

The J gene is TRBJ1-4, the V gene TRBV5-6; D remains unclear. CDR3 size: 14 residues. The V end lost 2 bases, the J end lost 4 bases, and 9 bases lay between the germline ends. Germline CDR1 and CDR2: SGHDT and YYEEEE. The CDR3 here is CASSFRALNEKLFF. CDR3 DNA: TGTGCCAGCAGCTTTCGAGCACTTAATGAAAAACTGTTTTTT.

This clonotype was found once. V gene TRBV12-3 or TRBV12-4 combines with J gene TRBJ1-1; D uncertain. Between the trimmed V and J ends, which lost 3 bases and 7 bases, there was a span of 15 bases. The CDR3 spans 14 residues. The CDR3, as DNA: TGTGCCAGCAGTTTCCCGGGCCGAGAGGGTGAAGCTTTCTTT. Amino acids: CASSFPGREGEAFF.

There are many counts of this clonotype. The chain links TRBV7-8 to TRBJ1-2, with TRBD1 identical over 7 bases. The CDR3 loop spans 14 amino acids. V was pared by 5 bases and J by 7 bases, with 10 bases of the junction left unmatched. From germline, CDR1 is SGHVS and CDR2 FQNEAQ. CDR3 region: CASSAYRGGGGYTF. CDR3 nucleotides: TGTGCCAGCAGCGCCTACAGGGGTGGGGGTGGCTACACCTTC. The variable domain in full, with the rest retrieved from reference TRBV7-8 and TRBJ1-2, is GAGVSQSPRYKVAKRGQDVALRCDPISGHVSLFWYQQALGQGPEFLTYFQNEAQLDKSGLPSDRFFAERPEGSVSTLKIQRTQQEDSAVYLCASSAYRGGGGYTFGSGTRLTVV.

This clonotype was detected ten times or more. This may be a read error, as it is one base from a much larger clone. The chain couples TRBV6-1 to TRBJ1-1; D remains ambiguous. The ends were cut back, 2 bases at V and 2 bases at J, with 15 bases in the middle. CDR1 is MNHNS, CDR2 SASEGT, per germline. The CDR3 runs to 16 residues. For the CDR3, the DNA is TGTGCCAGCAGTGAACGGCCAGGACCCATAAACACTGAAGCTTTCTTT. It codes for CASSERPGPINTEAFF.

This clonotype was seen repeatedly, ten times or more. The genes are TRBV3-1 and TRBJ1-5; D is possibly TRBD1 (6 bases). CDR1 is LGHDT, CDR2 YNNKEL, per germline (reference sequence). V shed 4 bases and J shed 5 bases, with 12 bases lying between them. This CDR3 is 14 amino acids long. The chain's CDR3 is CASSLGGGDQPQHF. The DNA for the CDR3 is TGTGCCAGCAGCCTGGGGGGGGGCGATCAGCCCCAGCATTTT.

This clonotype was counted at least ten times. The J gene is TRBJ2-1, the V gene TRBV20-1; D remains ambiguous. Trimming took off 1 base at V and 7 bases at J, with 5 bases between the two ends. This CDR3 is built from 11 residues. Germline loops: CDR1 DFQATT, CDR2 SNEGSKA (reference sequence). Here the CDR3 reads CSARGGNEQFF. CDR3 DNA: TGCAGTGCTAGAGGAGGAAATGAGCAGTTCTTC.

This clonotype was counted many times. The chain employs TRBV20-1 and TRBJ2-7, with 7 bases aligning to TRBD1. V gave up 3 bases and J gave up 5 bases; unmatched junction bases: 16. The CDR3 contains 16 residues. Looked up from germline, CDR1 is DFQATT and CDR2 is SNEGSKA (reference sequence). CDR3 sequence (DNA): TGCAGTGCTAGCCAAGGGCAGGGGGTTCTTTCCCACGAGCAGTACTTC. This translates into CSASQGQGVLSHEQYF.

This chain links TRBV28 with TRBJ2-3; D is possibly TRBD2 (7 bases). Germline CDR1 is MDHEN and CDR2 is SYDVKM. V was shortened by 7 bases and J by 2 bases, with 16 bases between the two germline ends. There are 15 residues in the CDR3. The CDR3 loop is CASTLGGAATDTQYF. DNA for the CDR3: TGTGCCAGCACCTTGGGGGGGGCGGCCACAGATACGCAGTATTTT.

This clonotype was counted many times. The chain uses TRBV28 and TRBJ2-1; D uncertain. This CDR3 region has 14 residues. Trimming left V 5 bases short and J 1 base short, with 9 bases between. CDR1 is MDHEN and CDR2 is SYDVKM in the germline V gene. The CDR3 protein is CASSDGVSYNEQFF. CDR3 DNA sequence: TGTGCCAGCAGTGACGGAGTATCCTACAATGAGCAGTTCTTC.

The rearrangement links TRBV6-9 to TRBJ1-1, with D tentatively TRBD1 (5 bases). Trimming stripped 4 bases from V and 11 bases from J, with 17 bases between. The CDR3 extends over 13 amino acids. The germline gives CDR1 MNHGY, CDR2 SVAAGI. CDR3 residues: CASSSGPRGSAFF. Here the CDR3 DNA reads TGTGCCAGCAGTTCCGGACCGAGGGGATCGGCTTTCTTT.